These T cell receptor beta chains were read from a single sample in a study of blood T cells in healthy people across ages. Using its own MiXCR run on the 5' RACE reads, TCRdb lists one record per CDR3 protein. This sample has approximately 1,100,000 distinct CDR3 sequences; 40% to 45% occur once, and the top ten carry under 20%. Sequenced: blood. The source is a woman aged 55-70 years in good health. CDR3s include the opening cysteine and the closing phenylalanine or tryptophan. D genes are given only for firm matches. Clone size appears in some rows only: once, few, many, or a class for an expanded clone.

cdr3_length	d_call	v_call	j_call	clone_size	cdr3_aa	cdr3_nt
13	NA	TRBV10-3	TRBJ1-2	NA	CAIQGSETYGYTF	TGTGCCATCCAAGGGTCCGAGACATATGGCTACACCTTC
20	TRBD2	TRBV7-9	TRBJ2-1	NA	CASSTPPGTSGRGGRDEQFF	TGTGCCAGCAGCACCCCCCCCGGGACTAGCGGGAGAGGAGGTCGGGATGAGCAGTTCTTC
14	NA	TRBV6-4	TRBJ1-1	NA	CASSREGSGTEAFF	TGTGCCAGCAGCCGGGAGGGATCGGGGACTGAAGCTTTCTTT
15	TRBD1	TRBV19	TRBJ2-5	NA	CASSKGQGNQETQYF	TGTGCCAGTAGTAAGGGACAGGGGAACCAAGAGACCCAGTACTTC
16	NA	TRBV15	TRBJ2-1	NA	CATSRDPLPNKNEQFF	TGTGCCACCAGCAGAGATCCCTTACCAAACAAAAATGAGCAGTTCTTC
17	TRBD2	TRBV24-1	TRBJ2-5	NA	CATSDPRVGLAGETQYF	TGTGCCACCAGTGACCCCAGAGTGGGACTAGCGGGGGAGACCCAGTACTTC
16	NA	TRBV15	TRBJ2-5	few	CATSRDLVQGRETQYF	TGTGCCACCAGCAGAGACCTGGTGCAGGGCAGGGAGACCCAGTACTTC
17	TRBD1	TRBV4-1	TRBJ2-4	few	CASSQVGDSPSKGIQYF	TGCGCCAGCAGCCAAGTAGGGGACAGCCCGTCAAAAGGCATTCAGTACTTC
12	NA	TRBV7-9	TRBJ2-7	many	CASSLGVGEQYF	TGTGCCAGCAGCTTAGGAGTTGGCGAGCAGTACTTC
18	TRBD2	TRBV10-3	TRBJ2-7	NA	CAISTGLAGGYQLYEQYF	TGTGCCATCAGTACCGGACTAGCGGGAGGTTACCAGCTCTACGAGCAGTACTTC
13	NA	TRBV6-5	TRBJ2-1	NA	CASSRTARHEQFF	TGTGCCAGCAGTCGAACCGCGAGGCATGAGCAGTTCTTC